The 14 T cell receptor beta chains below come from one sample, sequenced in a study of OX40 agonist ivuxolimab in advanced cancers. Measured with immunoSEQ multiplex PCR; TCRdb has only the in-frame clones, and not every one. Among 50,000 to 70,000 clones, 70% to 90% were seen once, and the ten largest hold 3%. Sequencing was performed on CD4+ or CD8+ T cells sorted from blood, taken in a trial of the OX40 agonist ivuxolimab. Every receptor here comes from an adult with an advanced solid tumor such as melanoma, head and neck, liver or kidney cancer.

This clone was observed a handful of times. The chain recombines TRBV7-6 with TRBJ1-4; TRBD1 might be the D (6 bases). Germline assignment: CDR1 SGHVS and CDR2 FNYEAQ. Trimming shortened V by 5 bases and J by 0 bases, and 16 bases separated the two germline ends. The CDR3 covers 17 residues. CDR3 residues: CASSQGGASATNEKLFF. The CDR3 coding sequence is TGTGCCAGCAGCCAAGGGGGGGCTTCAGCAACTAATGAAAAACTGTTTTTT.

The chain is built from TRBV19 and TRBJ2-5, with TRBD2 as a possible D gene (6 bases). Trimming cost V 6 bases and J 0 bases, with 17 bases left between them. The CDR3 covers 16 residues. CDR1 and CDR2 (germline): LNHDA, SQIVND (reference sequence). CDR3 bases: TGTGCCAGTAGCGGTACCGTAGCGGCTTACCAAGAGACCCAGTACTTC. This sequence encodes CASSGTVAAYQETQYF.

This CDR3 is CASSQGVSYGYTF. The CDR3 DNA reads as TGTGCCAGCAGCCAAGGGGTTAGCTATGGCTACACCTTC. This chain links TRBV14 with TRBJ1-2; no reliable D call. Trimming cost V 1 base and J 4 bases, with 7 bases left between them. The CDR3 loop spans 13 amino acids. Germline V gives CDR1 SGHDN, CDR2 FVKESK.

CDR3 sequence reads: CASSLAEGRETQYF. The DNA of the CDR3 is TGTGCCAGCAGTCTAGCGGAGGGGCGAGAGACCCAGTACTTC. This sequence joins TRBV28 and TRBJ2-5, with 7 bases fitting TRBD2. V shed 5 bases, J shed 4 bases, and the junction held 7 bases outside the gene matches. CDR1 is MDHEN, CDR2 SYDVKM, per germline. The CDR3 runs to 14 residues. The full variable domain, its missing parts supplied by reference TRBV28 and TRBJ2-5, is DVKVTQSSRYLVKRTGEKVFLECVQDMDHENMFWYRQDPGLGLRLIYFSYDVKMKEKGDIPEGYSVSREKKERFSLILESASTNQTSMYLCASSLAEGRETQYFGPGTRLLVL.

The J gene is TRBJ1-1, the V gene TRBV5-1; D call uncertain. Trimming cost V 0 bases and J 0 bases, with 6 bases left between them. Per germline, CDR1 SGHRS and CDR2 YFSETQ. This CDR3 has 14 amino acids. CDR3 sequence reads: CASSLDRMNTEAFF. CDR3 DNA sequence: TGCGCCAGCAGCTTGGACAGAATGAACACTGAAGCTTTCTTT.

The chain joins TRBV11-3 to TRBJ2-7, with TRBD2 matching 7 bases. V lost 8 bases, J lost 2 bases, and 9 bases stayed unmatched. The germline gives CDR1 SGHNT, CDR2 YENEEA. CDR3 size: 14 residues. CDR3 coding DNA: TGTGCCAGCGGTCCGGGGGGAACCGCCTACGAGCAGTACTTC. Translation gives CASGPGGTAYEQYF.

In this sample, this clone turned up once. The rearrangement joins TRBV29-1 to TRBJ2-1; possible D gene TRBD1, 7 bases. This CDR3 spans 15 amino acids. V shed 1 base and J shed 9 bases, with 19 bases lying between them. In germline, CDR1 is SQVTM, CDR2 ANQGSEA. As DNA, the CDR3 is TGCAGCGTTGAAGGGGGGGACAGAGGCCGCGGTGAGCAGTTCTTC. It codes for CSVEGGDRGRGEQFF.

This clone was detected only once. The rearrangement uses TRBV10-1 and TRBJ2-5; D unclear. The CDR3 is 15 amino acids. The ends were cut back, 0 bases at V and 2 bases at J, with 10 bases in the middle. Germline assignment: CDR1 WNHNN and CDR2 SYGVQD (reference sequence). CDR3 protein: CASSESTRRQETQYF. Here the CDR3 DNA reads TGCGCCAGCAGTGAGTCGACACGGCGACAAGAGACCCAGTACTTC.

The chain uses TRBV27 and TRBJ2-3, with 11 bases identical to TRBD2. The ends lost 5 bases at V and 3 bases at J; junction bases unmatched: 10. The germline V gene encodes CDR1 MNHEY and CDR2 SMNVEV (reference sequence). CDR3 length equals 17 residues. The DNA for the CDR3 is TGTGCCAGCAGTGGGGTAGCGGGGGGGCCGGGGACAGATACGCAGTATTTT. The encoded protein is CASSGVAGGPGTDTQYF.

V is TRBV15 and J is TRBJ1-5, with D unclear. The CDR3 consists of 14 residues. V was pared by 1 base and J by 7 bases, with 11 bases between. Germline CDR1 and CDR2: LNHNV and YYDKDF (reference sequence). DNA of the CDR3: TGTGCCACCAGCAGAGTAAAGGGCGGGCAGCCCCAGCATTTT. Amino acids: CATSRVKGGQPQHF.

The chain uses TRBV4-2 and TRBJ2-1, with 10 positions matching TRBD2. V shed 3 bases and J 5 bases; nucleotides not matched to a gene: 7. In germline, CDR1 is LGHNA, CDR2 YNFKEQ. The CDR3 has 16 residues. The CDR3 reads CASSQTSGGADNEQFF. CDR3 DNA: TGTGCCAGCAGCCAGACCAGCGGGGGGGCGGACAATGAGCAGTTCTTC.

In its sample, this clone was seen a few times. J is TRBJ1-6 and V is TRBV2; 9 nucleotides agree with TRBD1. Germline V CDR1 and CDR2: SNHLY, FYNNEI. Trimming cost V 4 bases and J 14 bases; bases outside gene matches: 6. The CDR3 sequence is 13 residues long. CDR3 bases: TGTGCCAGCAGTGTGCCGGGACAGGGCACCCTCCACTTT. This translates into CASSVPGQGTLHF.

The J gene is TRBJ2-1, the V gene TRBV7-9; D possibly corresponds to TRBD2 (6 bases). The V gene lost 1 base and the J gene lost 6 bases, with 10 bases spanning the gap. This CDR3 region has 14 residues. Germline V gene lookup returns CDR1 SEHNR and CDR2 FQNEAQ (reference sequence). The CDR3 nucleotides are TGTGCCAGCAGCTTAGACGGGAGCGGCAATGAGCAGTTCTTC. Its translation: CASSLDGSGNEQFF.

The chain uses TRBV4-1 and TRBJ2-3; 9 bases map to TRBD2. The ends lost 6 bases at V and 3 bases at J; junction bases unmatched: 13. Germline V gene lookup returns CDR1 MGHRA and CDR2 YSYEKL. The CDR3 is made up of 17 amino acids. The CDR3 loop reads CASRPIGRGGDTDTQYF. In nucleotides, the CDR3 is TGCGCCAGCAGGCCGATCGGGCGGGGGGGCGATACAGATACGCAGTATTTT.